One and the same sample provided the 7 T cell receptor beta chains below, sequenced in a study of human T cells and chemical hapten exposure. One entry per CDR3 protein, called by TCRdb with MiXCR from the RACE reads. The sample has more than 85,000 distinct CDR3 sequences; about 8% are singletons. The time point is: pre-sensitization, week 0. Treatment reported: therapeutic diphenylcyclopropenone sensitization with weekly scalp DPC. The sample here was whole blood, taken in connection with sensitization to the hapten diphenylcyclopropenone (DPC). These receptors all stem from a man between 40 and 49 years old with alopecia areata. Some clones in this sample may be carry-over from other donors' samples.

The chain recombines TRBV9 with TRBJ2-2, with 13 positions matching TRBD2. The CDR3 sequence is 20 residues long. Trimming took 3 bases from V and 4 from J; bases not matched to a gene: 15. The germline gives CDR1 SGDLS, CDR2 YYNGEE. CDR3 amino acids: CASSGSISRTSGSTTGELFF. In DNA, the CDR3 is TGTGCCAGCAGCGGATCAATATCAAGGACTAGCGGGAGTACCACCGGGGAGCTGTTTTTT.

The J gene is TRBJ2-7, the V gene TRBV11-1; tentatively, D is TRBD1 (5 bases). Germline V gene data show CDR1 as SGHAT and CDR2 as FQDESV (reference sequence). Trimming took off 5 bases at V and 3 bases at J, with 20 bases between the two ends. This CDR3 contains 16 residues. The CDR3 DNA reads as TGTGCCAGCAGCCCCGAAGATCGGGCAGGGTACTACGAGCAGTACTTC. Its translation: CASSPEDRAGYYEQYF.

This sequence joins TRBV7-2 and TRBJ2-1; D is undetermined. Germline V gene sequence: CDR1 SGHTA, CDR2 FQGNSA. V was shortened by 5 bases and J by 0 bases, with 11 bases between the two germline ends. The CDR3 has 15 residues. CDR3 nucleotide sequence: TGTGCCAGCAGCCCAGGATATCTCTCCTACAATGAGCAGTTCTTC. This codes for CASSPGYLSYNEQFF.

Only a few counts were recorded for this clonotype. V usage is TRBV7-9 and J usage is TRBJ2-5; perhaps TRBD1 as D (5 bases). The CDR3 spans 17 residues. Germline CDR1 is SEHNR and CDR2 is FQNEAQ (reference sequence). V lost 6 bases, J lost 1 base, and 21 bases lay in between. CDR3 loop: CASRGPLSASFQETQYF. Here the CDR3 DNA reads TGTGCCAGCAGGGGGCCACTAAGCGCCTCATTCCAAGAGACCCAGTACTTC. Supplemented by reference TRBV7-9 and TRBJ2-5, the full variable domain reads DTGVSQNPRHKITKRGQNVTFRCDPISEHNRLYWYRQTLGQGPEFLTYFQNEAQLEKSRLLSDRFSAERPKGSFSTLEIQRTEQGDSAMYLCASRGPLSASFQETQYFGPGTRLLVL.

This clonotype was counted a few times. The V and J genes are TRBV14 and TRBJ2-7, with TRBD1 as a possible D gene (6 bases). Deletions cut 3 bases from V and 3 bases from J, with 12 bases between. CDR1 and CDR2 (germline): SGHDN, FVKESK. CDR3 size: 14 residues. This CDR3 reads CASSHVGAVYEQYF. For the CDR3, the DNA is TGTGCCAGCAGCCACGTGGGGGCCGTCTACGAGCAGTACTTC.

This clonotype has at least ten counts. The CDR3 loop is CASSSEGNTIYF. The CDR3 DNA reads as TGTGCCAGCAGCTCCGAGGGAAACACCATATATTTT. The V and J genes are TRBV7-2 and TRBJ1-3; D remains ambiguous. The CDR3 extends over 12 amino acids. Trimming pared 4 bases from V and 4 bases from J, leaving 5 bases between. Looked up from germline, CDR1 is SGHTA and CDR2 is FQGNSA.

This clonotype was observed many times. The chain couples TRBV7-2 to TRBJ2-7; TRBD1 matches at 8 bases. CDR1 is SGHTA, CDR2 FQGNSA, per germline. This CDR3 spans 13 amino acids. V was clipped by 5 bases and J by 4 bases; unmatched bases: 4. The CDR3 protein is CASSPGQGYEQYV. In DNA, the CDR3 is TGTGCCAGCAGCCCAGGACAGGGATACGAGCAGTACGTC.